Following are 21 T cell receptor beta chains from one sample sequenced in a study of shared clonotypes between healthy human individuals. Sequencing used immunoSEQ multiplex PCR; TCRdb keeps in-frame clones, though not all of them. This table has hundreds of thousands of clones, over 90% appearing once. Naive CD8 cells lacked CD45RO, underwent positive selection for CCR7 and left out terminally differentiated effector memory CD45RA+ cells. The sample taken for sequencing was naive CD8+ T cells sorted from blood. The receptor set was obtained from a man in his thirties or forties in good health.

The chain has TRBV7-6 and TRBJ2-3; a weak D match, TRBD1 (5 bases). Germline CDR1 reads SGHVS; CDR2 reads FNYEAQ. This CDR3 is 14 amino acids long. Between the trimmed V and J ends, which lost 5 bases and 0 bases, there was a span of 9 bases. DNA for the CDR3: TGTGCCAGCAGCGCAGGGCGAAGCACAGATACGCAGTATTTT. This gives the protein CASSAGRSTDTQYF.

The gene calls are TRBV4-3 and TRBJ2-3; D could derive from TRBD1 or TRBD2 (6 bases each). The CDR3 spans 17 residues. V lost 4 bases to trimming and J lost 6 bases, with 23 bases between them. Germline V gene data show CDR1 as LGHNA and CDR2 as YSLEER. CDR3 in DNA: TGCGCCAGCAGCCCTGACGGGACTTACAAAGGGGGGGATACGCAGTATTTT. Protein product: CASSPDGTYKGGDTQYF.

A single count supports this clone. CDR3: CASSFGVSYEQYF. CDR3 in DNA: TGCGCCAGCAGCTTCGGAGTAAGTTACGAGCAGTACTTC. This chain joins TRBV5-1 and TRBJ2-7; no clear D. The germline V gene has CDR1 SGHRS and CDR2 YFSETQ. There are 13 residues in the CDR3. Trimming pared 2 bases from V and 4 bases from J, leaving 10 bases between. Complete variable domain (other parts from reference TRBV5-1 and TRBJ2-7): KAGVTQTPRYLIKTRGQQVTLSCSPISGHRSVSWYQQTPGQGLQFLFEYFSETQRNKGNFPGRFSGRQFSNSRSEMNVSTLELGDSALYLCASSFGVSYEQYFGPGTRLTVT.

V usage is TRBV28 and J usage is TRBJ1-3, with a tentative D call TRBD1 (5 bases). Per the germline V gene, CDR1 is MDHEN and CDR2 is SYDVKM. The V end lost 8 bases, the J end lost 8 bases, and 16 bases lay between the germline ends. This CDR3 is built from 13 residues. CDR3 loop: CASYSVRGDTIYF. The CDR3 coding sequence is TGTGCCAGCTACAGCGTACGGGGGGACACCATATATTTT.

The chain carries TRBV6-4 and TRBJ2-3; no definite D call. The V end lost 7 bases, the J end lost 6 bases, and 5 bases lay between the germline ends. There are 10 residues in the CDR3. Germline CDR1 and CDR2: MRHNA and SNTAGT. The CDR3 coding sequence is TGTGCCAGCATGGAGGATACGCAGTATTTT. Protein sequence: CASMEDTQYF.

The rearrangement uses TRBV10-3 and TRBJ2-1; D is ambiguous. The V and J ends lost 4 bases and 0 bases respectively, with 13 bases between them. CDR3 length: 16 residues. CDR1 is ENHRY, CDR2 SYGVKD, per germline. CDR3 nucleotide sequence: TGTGCCATCAGTGTCTCTTACTTCCACTCCTACAATGAGCAGTTCTTC. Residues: CAISVSYFHSYNEQFF.

CDR3 bases: TGTGCCAGCAGCCCCCGGGACTACGAGCGTTACAATGAGCAGTTCTTC. It yields the protein CASSPRDYERYNEQFF. The chain couples TRBV7-9 to TRBJ2-1; TRBD2 matches 7 bases. CDR3 length: 16 residues. Germline V CDR1 and CDR2: SEHNR, FQNEAQ (reference sequence). After removal of 5 bases from V and 4 bases from J, the junction contained 11 bases not matched to a gene. Complete variable domain (other parts from reference TRBV7-9 and TRBJ2-1): DTGVSQNPRHKITKRGQNVTFRCDPISEHNRLYWYRQTLGQGPEFLTYFQNEAQLEKSRLLSDRFSAERPKGSFSTLEIQRTEQGDSAMYLCASSPRDYERYNEQFFGPGTRLTVL.

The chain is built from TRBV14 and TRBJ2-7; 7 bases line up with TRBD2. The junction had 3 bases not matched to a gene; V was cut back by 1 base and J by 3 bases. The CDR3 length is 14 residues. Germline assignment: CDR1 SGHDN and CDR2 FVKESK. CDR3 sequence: CASSQAGRLYEQYF. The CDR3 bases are TGTGCCAGCAGCCAAGCCGGGAGGCTCTACGAGCAGTACTTC.

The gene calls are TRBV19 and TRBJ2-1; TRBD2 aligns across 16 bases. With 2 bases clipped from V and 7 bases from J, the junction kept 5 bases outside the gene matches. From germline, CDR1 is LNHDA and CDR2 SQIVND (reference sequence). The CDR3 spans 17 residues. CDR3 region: CASSIPPGLAGGNEQFF. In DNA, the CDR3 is TGTGCCAGTAGTATACCCCCGGGACTAGCGGGAGGGAATGAGCAGTTCTTC.

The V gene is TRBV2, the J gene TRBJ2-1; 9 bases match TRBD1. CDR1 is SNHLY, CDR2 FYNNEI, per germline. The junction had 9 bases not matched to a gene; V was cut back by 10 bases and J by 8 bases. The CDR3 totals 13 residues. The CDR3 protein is CAIHRGRSYEQFF. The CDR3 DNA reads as TGTGCCATCCACAGGGGGCGATCCTATGAGCAGTTCTTC.

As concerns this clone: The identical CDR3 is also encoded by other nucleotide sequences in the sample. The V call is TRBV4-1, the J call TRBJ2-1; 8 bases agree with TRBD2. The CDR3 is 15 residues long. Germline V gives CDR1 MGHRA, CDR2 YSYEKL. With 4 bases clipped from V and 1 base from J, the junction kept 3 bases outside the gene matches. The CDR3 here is CASSPTSGSYNEQFF. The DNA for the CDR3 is TGCGCCAGCAGCCCAACTAGCGGATCCTACAATGAGCAGTTCTTC.

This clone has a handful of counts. In nucleotides, the CDR3 is TGTGCCAGCAGTTTATGGGGTGGGGGGCACTACGAGCAGTACTTC. Amino acids: CASSLWGGGHYEQYF. This chain uses TRBV28 with TRBJ2-7, with D perhaps TRBD1 or TRBD2 (6 bases each). Trimming took 0 bases from V and 3 from J, leaving 12 bases between them. The CDR3 has 15 amino acids. In germline, CDR1 is MDHEN, CDR2 SYDVKM. Looking up the rest from reference TRBV28 and TRBJ2-7 gives the full variable domain: DVKVTQSSRYLVKRTGEKVFLECVQDMDHENMFWYRQDPGLGLRLIYFSYDVKMKEKGDIPEGYSVSREKKERFSLILESASTNQTSMYLCASSLWGGGHYEQYFGPGTRLTVT.

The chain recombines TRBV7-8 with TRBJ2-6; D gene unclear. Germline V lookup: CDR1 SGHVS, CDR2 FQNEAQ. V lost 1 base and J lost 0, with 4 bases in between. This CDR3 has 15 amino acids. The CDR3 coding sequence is TGTGCCAGCAGCTTAGAAAGCTCTGGGGCCAACGTCCTGACTTTC. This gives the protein CASSLESSGANVLTF.

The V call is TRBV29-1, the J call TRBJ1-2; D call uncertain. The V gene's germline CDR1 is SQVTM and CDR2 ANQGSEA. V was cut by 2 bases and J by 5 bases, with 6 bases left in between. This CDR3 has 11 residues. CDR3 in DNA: TGCAGCGTTGAATTAGGGTATGGCTACACCTTC. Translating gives CSVELGYGYTF.

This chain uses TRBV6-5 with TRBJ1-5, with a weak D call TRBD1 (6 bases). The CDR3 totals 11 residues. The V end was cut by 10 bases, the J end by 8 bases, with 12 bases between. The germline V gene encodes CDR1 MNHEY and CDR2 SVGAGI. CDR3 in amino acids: CAKEGGEPQHF. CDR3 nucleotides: TGTGCCAAAGAGGGGGGTGAGCCCCAGCATTTT.

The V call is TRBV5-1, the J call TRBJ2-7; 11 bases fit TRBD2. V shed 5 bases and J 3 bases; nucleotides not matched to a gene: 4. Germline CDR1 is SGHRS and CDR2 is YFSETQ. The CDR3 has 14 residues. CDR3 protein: CASRLAGGVYEQYF. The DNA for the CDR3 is TGCGCCAGCAGATTAGCGGGAGGGGTCTACGAGCAGTACTTC.

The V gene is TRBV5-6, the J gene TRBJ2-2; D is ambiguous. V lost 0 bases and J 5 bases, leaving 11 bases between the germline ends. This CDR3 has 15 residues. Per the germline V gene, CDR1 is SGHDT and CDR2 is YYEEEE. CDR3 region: CASSLVKESTGELFF. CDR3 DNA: TGTGCCAGCAGCTTGGTAAAGGAAAGTACCGGGGAGCTGTTTTTT.

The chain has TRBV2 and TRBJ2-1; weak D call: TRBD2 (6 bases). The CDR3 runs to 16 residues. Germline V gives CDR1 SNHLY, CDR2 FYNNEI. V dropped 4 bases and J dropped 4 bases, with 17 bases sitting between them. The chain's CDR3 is CASSVISGDLYNEQFF. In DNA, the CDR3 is TGTGCCAGCAGTGTAATTAGCGGAGACCTTTACAATGAGCAGTTCTTC.

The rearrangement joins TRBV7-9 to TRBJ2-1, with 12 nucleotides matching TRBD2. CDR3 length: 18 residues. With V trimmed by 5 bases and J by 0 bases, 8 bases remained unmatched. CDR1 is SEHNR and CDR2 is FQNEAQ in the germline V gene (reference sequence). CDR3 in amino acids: CASSPGTSGFSSYNEQFF. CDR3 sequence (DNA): TGTGCCAGCAGCCCGGGGACTAGCGGGTTTAGCTCCTACAATGAGCAGTTCTTC.

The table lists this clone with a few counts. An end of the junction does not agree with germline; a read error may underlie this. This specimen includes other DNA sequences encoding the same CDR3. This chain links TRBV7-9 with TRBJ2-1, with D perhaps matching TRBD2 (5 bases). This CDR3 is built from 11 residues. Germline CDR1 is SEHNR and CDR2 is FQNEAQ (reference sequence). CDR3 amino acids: CASSLADEQFF. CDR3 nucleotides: TGTGCCAGCAGCCTAGCAGACGAGCAGTTCTTC.

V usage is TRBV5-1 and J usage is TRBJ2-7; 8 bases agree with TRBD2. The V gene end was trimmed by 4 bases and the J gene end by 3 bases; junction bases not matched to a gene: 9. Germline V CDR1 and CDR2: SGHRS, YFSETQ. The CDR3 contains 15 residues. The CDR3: CASSAGRAGVYEQYF. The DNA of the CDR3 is TGCGCCAGCAGCGCCGGGCGAGCGGGAGTCTACGAGCAGTACTTC.